This T cell receptor beta chain was identified during a study of human versus mouse CDR3 diversity and MHC coevolution. Across the study: Samples had between 0.6 x 10^7 and 1.6 x 10^7 valid reads. General study results and limits: Mice had fewer CDR3 deletions and insertions than humans on average. Clonal inequality was lowest in two of the three human donors.

CDR3 length: 16 amino acids. The trim removed 2 bases at V and 7 bases at J, leaving 7 bases unmatched. Per germline, CDR1 MNHEY and CDR2 SMNVEV (reference sequence). Some clones are missing from TCRdb's copy, which holds only in-frame ones; the method was immunoSEQ multiplex PCR. The sample contains about 81,000 clones, approximately 92% of which appear only once. Concerning this clone: Antigen: not known.

The TCR comes from a person between 25 and 70 years old in good health. The rearrangement uses TRBV27 and TRBJ1-4; 10 positions match TRBD1. Specimen: naive CD4+ T cells from blood. Stated subset: CD45RO-negative CD62L-positive naive CD4 T cells. CDR3 bases: TGTGCCAGCAGTTTAATGGGACAGGGGCGCAGTGAAAAACTGTTTTTT. This gives the protein CASSLMGQGRSEKLFF.